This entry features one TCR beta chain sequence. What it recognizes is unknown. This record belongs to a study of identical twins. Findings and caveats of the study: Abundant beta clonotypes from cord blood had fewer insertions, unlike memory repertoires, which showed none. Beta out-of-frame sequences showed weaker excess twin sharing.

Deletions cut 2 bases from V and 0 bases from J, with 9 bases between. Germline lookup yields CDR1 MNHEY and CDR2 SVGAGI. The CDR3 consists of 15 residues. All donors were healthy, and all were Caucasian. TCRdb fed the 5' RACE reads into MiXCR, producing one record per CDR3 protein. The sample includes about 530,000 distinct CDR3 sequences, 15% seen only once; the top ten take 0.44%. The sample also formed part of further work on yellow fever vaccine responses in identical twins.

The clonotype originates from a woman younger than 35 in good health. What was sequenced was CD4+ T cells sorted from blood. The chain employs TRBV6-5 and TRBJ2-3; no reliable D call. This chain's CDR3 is CASSYNTPSTDTQYF. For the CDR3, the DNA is TGTGCCAGCAGTTACAACACCCCTAGCACAGATACGCAGTATTTT.